This is a list of T cell receptor beta chains from one sample in a study of blood T cell repertoires in COVID-19. The repertoire was sequenced with immunoSEQ multiplex PCR; TCRdb's copy has only in-frame clones and lacks some. Among approximately 76,000 clones listed, roughly 86% were seen once. The specimen was peripheral blood. The receptors here all came from a woman between 55 and 75 years old with acute or convalescent COVID-19. Each CDR3 is given with its conserved first and last residue. Fields, in order: clone size, V gene, J gene, D gene, CDR3 protein, CDR3 DNA. The D gene is left open where the match is weak. Where a row states a size, it is once, few, many or the class of an expanded clone; other rows omit it.

>.|TRBV29-1|TRBJ2-3|.
CSVIRGGGVTDTQYF
TGCAGCGTGATACGGGGCGGCGGGGTCACAGATACGCAGTATTTT
>.|TRBV3-1/TRBV3-2|TRBJ1-5|TRBD1
CASSLTGNQPQHF
TGTGCCAGCAGCCTGACAGGGAATCAGCCCCAGCATTTT
>.|TRBV6-2/TRBV6-3|TRBJ1-2|TRBD1
CASSQPTGQPYGYTF
TGTGCCAGCAGCCAACCGACAGGGCAGCCCTATGGCTACACCTTC
>.|TRBV2|TRBJ1-6|.
CASSDGQNSPLHF
TGTGCCAGCAGTGATGGGCAGAATTCACCCCTCCACTTT
>.|TRBV3-1/TRBV3-2|TRBJ2-7|.
CASSQVSDLLYEQYF
TGTGCCAGCAGCCAAGTCTCAGATCTGCTCTACGAGCAGTACTTC
>.|TRBV27|TRBJ2-6|TRBD1
CASRTGTGGPGANVLTF
TGTGCCAGCAGAACCGGGACAGGGGGGCCTGGGGCCAACGTCCTGACTTTC
>.|TRBV18|TRBJ1-2|.
CASSHGGGDYGYTF
TGTGCCAGCTCACACGGGGGAGGAGACTATGGCTACACCTTC
>.|TRBV11-3|TRBJ2-3|TRBD2
CASSLGQRGADTQYF
TGTGCCAGCAGCTTAGGTCAGCGGGGCGCAGATACGCAGTATTTT
>.|TRBV3-1/TRBV3-2|TRBJ2-1|.
CASSQDLTEIYNEQFF
TGTGCCAGCAGCCAAGATCTCACGGAGATCTACAATGAGCAGTTCTTC
>once|TRBV9|TRBJ2-3|TRBD2
CASSVGTSGGATDTQYF
TGTGCCAGCAGCGTAGGGACTAGCGGGGGGGCGACAGATACGCAGTATTTT
>few|TRBV5-1|TRBJ1-1|.
CASSSGGRDTEAFF
TGCGCCAGCAGCTCGGGGGGCAGAGACACTGAAGCTTTCTTT
>once|TRBV5-8|TRBJ2-7|.
CASTLTGTSYEQYF
TGTGCCAGCACCCTGACAGGCACGAGCTACGAGCAGTACTTC
>.|TRBV28|TRBJ2-1|.
CASSRPVGSSYNEQFF
TGTGCCAGCAGCCGGCCCGTGGGGAGCTCCTACAATGAGCAGTTCTTC
>.|TRBV7-3|TRBJ2-1|.
CASSYGTSGEQFF
TGTGCCAGCAGCTACGGGACTTCTGGCGAGCAGTTCTTC
>.|TRBV19|TRBJ1-1|.
CASSGTGSTEAFF
TGTGCCAGTAGTGGAACAGGGAGTACTGAAGCTTTCTTT
>.|TRBV2|TRBJ1-5|.
CASSETGTGYKPQHF
TGTGCCAGCAGTGAGACAGGAACAGGGTACAAGCCCCAGCATTTT
>.|TRBV7-9|TRBJ2-3|TRBD2
CASSSPGTSGRPGDTQYF
TGTGCCAGCAGCTCTCCCGGGACTAGCGGGAGGCCGGGAGATACGCAGTATTTT
>.|TRBV5-4|TRBJ2-3|.
CASSFSSDTQYF
TGTGCCAGCAGCTTTTCCTCCGATACGCAGTATTTT
>.|TRBV19|TRBJ2-7|.
CASSRGWRYEQYF
TGTGCCAGTAGTAGAGGGTGGCGGTACGAGCAGTACTTC
>.|TRBV2|TRBJ2-1|TRBD2
CASALTSGAHNEQFF
TGTGCCAGCGCCTTGACTAGCGGGGCCCACAATGAGCAGTTCTTC
>once|TRBV28|TRBJ2-7|TRBD1
CASSFPGQTYEQYF
TGTGCCAGCAGTTTCCCGGGACAGACCTACGAGCAGTACTTC
>.|TRBV6-5|TRBJ2-2|.
CASSYNGGTGELFF
TGTGCCAGCAGTTACAACGGGGGAACCGGGGAGCTGTTTTTT
>.|TRBV7-2|TRBJ2-7|.
CASSLSRTASSYF
TGTGCCAGCAGCTTATCCCGGACTGCGAGCAGTTACTTC
>.|TRBV25-1|TRBJ1-2|.
CASSEYTSRGGYTF
TGTGCCAGCAGTGAATATACGTCTCGCGGGGGCTACACCTTC
>.|TRBV29-1|TRBJ2-5|TRBD1
CSVDRGRYQETQYF
TGCAGCGTTGACAGGGGGCGGTACCAAGAGACCCAGTACTTC
>.|TRBV27|TRBJ1-2|TRBD1
CATATGYSANYGYTF
TGTGCCACCGCGACAGGGTATTCCGCCAACTATGGCTACACCTTC
>.|TRBV4-3|TRBJ1-2|TRBD1
CASSQVDRGRDGYTF
TGCGCCAGCAGCCAAGTTGACAGGGGGCGAGATGGCTACACCTTC
>.|TRBV28|TRBJ2-3|.
CASRSPRTDTQYF
TGTGCCAGCCGTTCCCCTCGCACAGATACGCAGTATTTT
>.|TRBV24-1|TRBJ2-1|.
CATKARDNEQFF
TGTGCCACCAAGGCCCGGGACAATGAGCAGTTCTTC
>once|TRBV6-5|TRBJ1-1|.
CASSYSTNRMNTEAFF
TGTGCCAGCAGTTACTCGACAAACAGGATGAACACTGAAGCTTTCTTT
>.|TRBV4-1|TRBJ2-7|.
CASSLRTDPYEQYF
TGCGCCAGCAGCCTCAGGACAGATCCCTACGAGCAGTACTTC
>once|TRBV19|TRBJ2-1|TRBD2
CATRLAGANYNEQFF
TGTGCCACCAGACTAGCGGGAGCTAACTACAATGAGCAGTTCTTC